These 13 T cell receptor beta chains were all obtained from the same sample, sequenced in a study of blood T cell repertoires in COVID-19. Using immunoSEQ multiplex PCR, the repertoire was profiled, and TCRdb retains in-frame clones only, with some absent. The table lists about 160,000 clones, roughly 90% of them singletons. What was sequenced was PBMCs or T cells enriched from blood (not recorded which). The receptors were gathered from a woman in her forties or fifties who had recovered from COVID-19.

The chain is built from TRBV11-3 and TRBJ2-7; TRBD1 aligns across 10 bases. The junction had 5 bases not matched to a gene; V was cut back by 5 bases and J by 4 bases. This CDR3 is 14 amino acids long. In germline, CDR1 is SGHNT, CDR2 YENEEA. This CDR3 is CASSKTGGLYEQYF. The CDR3 DNA follows: TGTGCCAGCAGCAAGACAGGGGGCTTGTACGAGCAGTACTTC.

The J gene is TRBJ2-1, the V gene TRBV6-2 or TRBV6-3; 8 bases agree with TRBD2. Germline V gene sequence: CDR1 MNHEY, CDR2 SVGEGT. The length of the CDR3 is 15 residues. V was pared by 4 bases and J by 8 bases, with 10 bases of the junction left unmatched. CDR3 region: CASSSGWVAGYEQFF. CDR3 nucleotide sequence: TGTGCCAGCAGTTCCGGTTGGGTAGCGGGGTATGAGCAGTTCTTC.

This clone was observed a single time. The J gene is TRBJ2-2, the V gene TRBV5-8; D remains ambiguous. Germline lookup yields CDR1 SGHTS and CDR2 YDEGEE. Trimming shortened V by 4 bases and J by 5 bases, and 9 bases separated the two germline ends. CDR3 length: 13 residues. The CDR3 here is CASSPKRTGELFF. The CDR3, as DNA: TGTGCCAGCAGCCCCAAGCGAACCGGGGAGCTGTTTTTT.

There are a few counts of this clone. The V call is TRBV6-5, the J call TRBJ1-5; 8 bases agree with TRBD1. The CDR3 is 14 amino acids. The V and J ends lost 6 bases and 6 bases, in that order; junction bases with no gene match: 7. Germline V gives CDR1 MNHEY, CDR2 SVGAGI. The CDR3 sequence is CASRENRGGQPQHF. CDR3 DNA sequence: TGTGCCAGCAGAGAGAACAGGGGGGGTCAGCCCCAGCATTTT.

The chain couples TRBV5-6 to TRBJ1-6; perhaps TRBD1 as D (6 bases). V was pared by 3 bases and J by 5 bases, with 12 bases between. Germline V CDR1 and CDR2: SGHDT, YYEEEE. This CDR3 contains 15 residues. The chain's CDR3 is CASSSGTFNNSPLHF. The CDR3 DNA reads as TGTGCCAGCAGCTCAGGGACATTCAATAATTCACCCCTCCACTTT.

The rearrangement uses TRBV7-8 and TRBJ2-7, with D maybe TRBD1 (5 bases). The germline CDR1 and CDR2 sequences are SGHVS and FQNEAQ. There are 14 residues in the CDR3. V gave up 2 bases and J gave up 6 bases, with 14 bases separating them. CDR3: CASSLQAGIGEQYF. In DNA form, the CDR3 reads TGTGCCAGCAGCTTACAGGCAGGGATCGGCGAGCAGTACTTC.

The chain employs TRBV29-1 and TRBJ1-1; 9 bases align to TRBD1. CDR3 length: 14 residues. CDR1 is SQVTM, CDR2 ANQGSEA, per germline. After removal of 7 bases from V and 5 bases from J, the junction contained 11 bases not matched to a gene. The CDR3 DNA reads TGCAGCGCCGCGAACAGGGGGCGAGGGACTGAAGCTTTCTTT. It encodes CSAANRGRGTEAFF.

The rearrangement joins TRBV9 to TRBJ2-2; TRBD2 is a possible D gene (6 bases). The CDR3 is made up of 14 amino acids. Germline assignment: CDR1 SGDLS and CDR2 YYNGEE. V shed 3 bases and J shed 8 bases, with 14 bases lying between them. In DNA, the CDR3 is TGTGCCAGCAGCGGGACACCTGCGGGGGGGGAGCTGTTTTTT. Translation gives CASSGTPAGGELFF.

V is TRBV7-9 and J is TRBJ1-2, with D unclear. The germline V gene has CDR1 SEHNR and CDR2 FQNEAQ (reference sequence). V lost 2 bases and J 3 bases, leaving 13 bases between the germline ends. The CDR3 sequence is 15 residues long. The CDR3 is CASSLQADPYYGYTF. The DNA for the CDR3 is TGTGCCAGCAGCTTACAGGCAGACCCGTACTATGGCTACACCTTC.

The chain combines TRBV19 with TRBJ2-7, with TRBD2 identical over 13 bases. The germline V gene encodes CDR1 LNHDA and CDR2 SQIVND (reference sequence). V lost 5 bases and J lost 4; bases outside the gene matches: 8. This CDR3 spans 16 amino acids. The CDR3 is CASSGGTSGERYEQYF. In nucleotides, the CDR3 is TGTGCCAGTAGTGGGGGGACTAGCGGGGAGAGGTACGAGCAGTACTTC.

This clone was picked up one time. This chain joins TRBV7-9 and TRBJ2-7; D gene unclear. Germline V gives CDR1 SEHNR, CDR2 FQNEAQ (reference sequence). V was shortened by 3 bases and J by 6 bases, with 9 bases between the two germline ends. CDR3 length: 12 residues. CDR3 residues: CASSLGPLEQYF. DNA of the CDR3: TGTGCCAGCAGCTTGGGCCCCCTCGAGCAGTACTTC.

The chain combines TRBV19 with TRBJ1-1; no clear D. This CDR3 is built from 11 residues. Germline-derived CDR1 and CDR2 are LNHDA and SQIVND (reference sequence). V gave up 3 bases and J gave up 7 bases, with 6 bases separating them. CDR3 sequence: CASSIRVEAFF. For the CDR3, the DNA is TGTGCCAGTAGTATCCGGGTTGAAGCTTTCTTT.

The J gene is TRBJ2-5, the V gene TRBV4-1, with D perhaps TRBD1 (6 bases). Germline V lookup: CDR1 MGHRA, CDR2 YSYEKL. The CDR3 sequence is 18 residues long. With 0 bases removed from V and 2 bases from J, the gap between germline ends came to 19 bases. In nucleotides, the CDR3 is TGCGCCAGCAGCCAAGATCATGCCGGGGACACACTTCAAGAGACCCAGTACTTC. Protein sequence: CASSQDHAGDTLQETQYF.